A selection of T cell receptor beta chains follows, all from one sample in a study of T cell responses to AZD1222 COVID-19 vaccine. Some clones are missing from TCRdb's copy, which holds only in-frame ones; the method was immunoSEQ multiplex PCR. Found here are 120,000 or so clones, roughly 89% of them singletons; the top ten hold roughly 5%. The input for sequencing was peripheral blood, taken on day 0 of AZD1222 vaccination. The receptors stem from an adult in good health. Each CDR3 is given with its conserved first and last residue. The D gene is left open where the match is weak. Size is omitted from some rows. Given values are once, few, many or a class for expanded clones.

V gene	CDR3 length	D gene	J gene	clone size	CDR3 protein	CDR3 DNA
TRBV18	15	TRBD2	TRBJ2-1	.	CASSPRPGLADEQFF	TGTGCCAGCTCACCACGCCCCGGACTAGCGGATGAGCAGTTCTTC
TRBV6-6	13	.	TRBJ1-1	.	CASSYSTLTEAFF	TGTGCCAGCAGTTACTCGACCCTCACTGAAGCTTTCTTT
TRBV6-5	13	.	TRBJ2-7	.	CATPRKGNHEQYF	TGTGCCACCCCAAGGAAGGGGAACCACGAGCAGTACTTC
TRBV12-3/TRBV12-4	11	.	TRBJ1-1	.	CASSFDTEAFF	TGTGCCAGCAGTTTTGACACTGAAGCTTTCTTT
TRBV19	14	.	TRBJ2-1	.	CASSMGRSYNEQFF	TGTGCCAGTAGTATGGGGCGTTCCTACAATGAGCAGTTCTTC
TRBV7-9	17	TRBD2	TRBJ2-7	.	CASSLALTSGRAYEQYF	TGTGCCAGCAGCTTAGCCTTAACTAGCGGGAGGGCCTACGAGCAGTACTTC
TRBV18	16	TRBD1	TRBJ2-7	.	CASSPFSGTGLYEQYF	TGTGCCAGCTCACCATTCTCCGGGACAGGCCTGTACGAGCAGTACTTC
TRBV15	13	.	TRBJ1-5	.	CATSMRRGEPQHF	TGTGCCACCAGTATGAGGCGGGGGGAGCCCCAGCATTTT
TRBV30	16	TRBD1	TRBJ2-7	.	CAWRIPRQGSSYEQYF	TGTGCCTGGAGGATCCCCCGACAGGGGTCATCCTACGAGCAGTACTTC
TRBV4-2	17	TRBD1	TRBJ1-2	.	CASSQNSQGQGYRGYTF	TGTGCCAGCAGCCAAAATAGCCAGGGACAGGGGTATCGTGGCTACACCTTC
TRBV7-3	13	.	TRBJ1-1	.	CASSSTPNTEAFF	TGTGCCAGCAGCTCCACACCCAACACTGAAGCTTTCTTT
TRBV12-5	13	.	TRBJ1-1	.	CASSREFNTEAFF	TGTGCTAGCAGCCGAGAATTTAACACTGAAGCTTTCTTT
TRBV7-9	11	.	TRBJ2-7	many	CASSLNYEQYF	TGTGCCAGCAGCTTAAACTACGAGCAGTACTTC